The clone carrying this T cell receptor beta chain was recorded once. This sample stems from a study of shared clonotypes between healthy human individuals. TCRdb keeps only in-frame clones here, not all; method: immunoSEQ multiplex PCR. The data contain some 2 million clones, approximately 95% of them singletons. Germline CDR1 reads MDHEN; CDR2 reads SYDVKM. Trimming removed 4 bases from V and 0 bases from J, with 7 bases in between. The CDR3 is made up of 14 amino acids. Only CD45RO-negative cells positively selected for CCR7 counted as naive CD8 cells, so terminally differentiated effector memory CD45RA+ cells were excluded.

The sequence was collected from a man between 18 and 35 years old in good health. The chain uses TRBV28 and TRBJ1-5, with D unclear. Sequencing was carried out using naive CD8+ T cells sorted from blood. The CDR3 bases are TGTGCCAGCAGTTACAAGGATAGCAATCAGCCCCAGCATTTT. Its translation: CASSYKDSNQPQHF. Variable domain in full (rest from reference TRBV28 and TRBJ1-5): DVKVTQSSRYLVKRTGEKVFLECVQDMDHENMFWYRQDPGLGLRLIYFSYDVKMKEKGDIPEGYSVSREKKERFSLILESASTNQTSMYLCASSYKDSNQPQHFGDGTRLSIL.